This TCR beta chain was profiled in a study of cytomegalovirus exposure and HLA in healthy donors. General study points: The classifier, whose performance was assessed in both the original and validation cohorts, reportedly diagnosed cytomegalovirus status with high specificity and sensitivity. Later on, an analysis found that several of the most significant clusters appeared to be linked to common viral pathogens, which included parvovirus B19.

Primers for the PCR totalled 60 Vbeta and 13 Jbeta. Only in-frame clones appear in the TCRdb table, and some are missing; sequencing was by immunoSEQ multiplex PCR. Of hundreds of thousands of clones listed, about 80% were seen once; the top ten hold roughly 5.5%. The CDR3 consists of 16 residues. The germline gives CDR1 MGHDK, CDR2 SYGVNS. The V end lost 7 bases, the J end lost 0 bases, and 15 bases lay between the germline ends. Of note for this clone: What it binds is not known.

V usage is TRBV25-1 and J usage is TRBJ2-2, with D maybe TRBD1 (5 bases). The specimen sequenced was PBMCs. The clonotype originates from a man between 40 and 49 years old in good health and CMV-seropositive. For the CDR3, the DNA is TGTGCCAGCACCGGCGGTGACAGAACGAACACCGGGGAGCTGTTTTTT. This sequence encodes CASTGGDRTNTGELFF.